This paragraph covers one T cell receptor (beta chain) sequence. Which antigen it targets is not known. It has no much larger one-base neighbor in the sample; base qualities were not kept. The data are from a study of CD4 T cells in relation to SARS-CoV-2 and coronaviruses (dated by TCRdb to 2020 to 2022). Regarding the research as a whole: In the ViraFEST assay, PBMCs were cultured with antigen for roughly 11 days, after which TCR beta CDR3s were sequenced to identify antigen-specific clonal expansions. The negative reference condition was either a culture with an HIV-1 Nef peptide pool or a culture with no peptide. Using patient-derived lymphoblastoid cell lines, the shared crossreactive spike epitopes were mapped to their HLA restriction. The study assessed, at the TCR clonotype level, memory CD4+ T cell crossreactivity between SARS-CoV-2 and common cold coronavirus spike proteins. The Adaptive Biotechnologies TCR-sequencing kit was used for samples from a few pre-COVID donors and for the naive versus memory experiments, whereas the other data were Illumina-based. For other donors in the study, expansion assays were sequenced with a different, Illumina-based TCR-beta assay. General study outcomes and caveats: No donor contributed both pre-pandemic and post-infection samples, which limited tracing the source of pre-existing responses. Crossreactive clones showed significantly weaker SARS-CoV-2-driven expansion than monoreactive clones, consistent with antigenic imprinting. Memory CD4+ clonotypes crossrecognizing SARS-CoV-2 and at least one common cold coronavirus spike were found in 55% to 75% of donors. Small numbers of patients and of tested TCRs limited the study. Because the crossreactivity analysis focused on spike protein, crossreactivity against other viral proteins was not assessed.

Library method: the immunoSEQ multiplex PCR assay. The source study handled its data this way. During preprocessing, nonproductive sequences were discarded, as were any CDR3s that did not begin with C, did not end with F or W, or were shorter than 7 amino acids. Antigen-specific clonotypes were called with the MANAFEST web app on the basis of expansion relative to the reference and to other culture wells. A clone was considered positive if significant expansion relative to the reference culture was observed in 2 of 3 replicate wells at an FDR below 0.05. Positive clones also required significant expansion versus all other tandem wells and an odds ratio above 5. After three terminal residues were trimmed from each end, CDR3 homology was quantified as pairwise Levenshtein distance using the stringdist R package. Sourced from immuneACCESS, this table was stored by TCRdb with only in-frame sequences that have V and J called. A share of the clones is absent; for the studies checked, an unresolved V gene accounts for under half, and the remainder has no known explanation. V and J calls and clone size are those listed in that table; D and trimming were worked out from the DNA. In this sample the table shows some 22,000 clones, 70% to 80% of which occur a single time. The ten largest make up 11% to 15% of the sample.

According to the germline V gene, CDR1 reads SGHRS and CDR2 reads YFSETQ. Deletion took 1 base off V and 0 bases off J, with a span of 8 bases between the germline ends. From the cysteine through the phenylalanine, the CDR3 covers 14 amino acids. Only the CDR3 portion is preserved as DNA: 42 bases, with reading frame beginning at the first base. CD4+ T cells from unexposed donors were collected before the COVID-19 pandemic (2011-2018). After less than 13 days of culture, CD4+ T cells were isolated with the EasySep CD4+ T cell isolation kit. As far as cell numbers permitted, CD4+ T cells from unexposed donors were tested for reactivity against SARS-CoV-2 S and N as well as four spike pools from common cold coronaviruses. PBMCs were cultured at a few million per well in IMDM supplemented with roughly 5% human AB serum and 8 to 10 IU/ml IL-2. Half of the culture medium was replaced with fresh IL-2-containing medium on days 3 and 7. In general, triplicate replicate wells were used for every peptide culture condition. The leukapheresis product used for the unexposed donors was purchased from a commercial source. Ficoll-Paque PLUS gradient centrifugation was used to isolate PBMCs from leukapheresis product or whole blood. The PBMCs went either fresh into the expansion assay or into cryopreservation at -140 degrees C. The QIAamp Micro DNA Kit was used to extract genomic DNA from the CD4+ T cells.

This receptor chain uses TRBV5-1 and TRBJ2-7, with a tentative D gene TRBD1 over 5 matching bases. The clonotype originates from a human donor in good health. The sample consisted of CD4+ T cells from PBMCs, cultured in vitro. The CDR3 here reads CASSLQGSSYEQYF. Read as DNA, the sequence is TGCGCCAGCAGCTTGCAGGGAAGCTCCTACGAGCAGTACTTC.